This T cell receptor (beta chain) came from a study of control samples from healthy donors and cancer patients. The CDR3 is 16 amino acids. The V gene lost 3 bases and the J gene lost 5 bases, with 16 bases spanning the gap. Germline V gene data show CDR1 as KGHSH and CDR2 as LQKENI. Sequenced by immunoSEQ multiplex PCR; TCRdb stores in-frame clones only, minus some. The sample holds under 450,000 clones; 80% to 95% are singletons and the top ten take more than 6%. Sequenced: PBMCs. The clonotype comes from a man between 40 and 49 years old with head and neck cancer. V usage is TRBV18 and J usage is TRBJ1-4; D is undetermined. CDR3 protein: CASSPVLPDQNEKLFF. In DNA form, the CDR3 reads TGTGCCAGCTCACCGGTCTTGCCAGATCAGAATGAAAAACTGTTTTTT.